This T cell receptor beta chain is drawn from a study of beta chain features in type 1 diabetes. Study results and limitations: Because the template was cDNA, high-expressing cells might be over-represented. People with Type 1 diabetes carried modestly yet significantly shorter TCRB CDR3s in all four CD4+ subsets. Equally in patients and controls, shorter templates might have been favored by PCR. Fewer insertions but more deletions were seen at VDJ junctions in type 1 diabetes patients.

The sequenced template was cDNA made from the entire isolated RNA. The data were produced by immunoSEQ multiplex PCR, yet TCRdb's version contains in-frame clones alone and is incomplete. The sample has around 41,000 clones; 65% to 70% are singletons. As to this clone: Its target is unknown.

The CDR3 is made up of 15 amino acids. The V and J ends lost 5 bases and 1 base respectively, with 12 bases between them. In germline, CDR1 is SGHVS, CDR2 FQNEAQ. Staining for CD45RO/CCR7/CD25/CD127/CD95/CD27 allowed sorting of CD4+ naive, central memory, regulatory and stem cell-like memory cells. The sequenced sample consisted of Tregs from blood. The sequence came from a man aged 30 to 39 with type 1 diabetes. Some clones in this sample may be carry-over from other donors' samples. The rearrangement links TRBV7-8 to TRBJ2-4; TRBD1 might be the D (6 bases). CDR3 nucleotides: TGTGCCAGCAGCAGAAGGGGGATGGCCAAAAACATTCAGTACTTC. This codes for CASSRRGMAKNIQYF.